Below are 20 T cell receptor beta chains sequenced from a single sample in a study of OX40 agonist ivuxolimab in advanced cancers. Clones were read by immunoSEQ multiplex PCR, and TCRdb kept only the in-frame ones, dropping some. In the table there are 72,000 or so clones, 80% of which are singletons. This material consisted of CD4+ or CD8+ T cells sorted from blood, taken in a trial of the OX40 agonist ivuxolimab. Source of these receptors: an adult with an advanced solid tumor such as melanoma, head and neck, liver or kidney cancer.

The chain couples TRBV5-4 to TRBJ2-3, with D maybe TRBD1 (5 bases). The CDR3 covers 16 residues. Germline V CDR1 and CDR2: SGHNT, YYREEE (reference sequence). Trimming left V 4 bases short and J 0 bases short, with 15 bases between. The CDR3 spells CASSPNRWPSTDTQYF. In DNA form, the CDR3 reads TGTGCCAGCAGCCCTAACAGGTGGCCTAGCACAGATACGCAGTATTTT.

The chain links TRBV14 to TRBJ2-1; 11 bases line up with TRBD2. Germline V gene sequence: CDR1 SGHDN, CDR2 FVKESK. Trimming took 4 bases from V and 9 from J; bases not matched to a gene: 8. This CDR3 has 15 amino acids. The CDR3 loop is CASSPGLAVRAEQFF. In DNA, the CDR3 is TGTGCCAGCAGCCCGGGACTAGCGGTTAGGGCTGAGCAGTTCTTC.

The chain joins TRBV7-2 to TRBJ2-2; 10 bases agree with TRBD2. Trimming cost V 1 base and J 2 bases; bases outside gene matches: 10. CDR1 SGHTA and CDR2 FQGNSA come from the germline V gene. This CDR3 region has 19 residues. CDR3 in amino acids: CASSLVGHIAGGNTGELFF. The CDR3, as DNA: TGTGCCAGCAGCTTAGTGGGACATATAGCGGGGGGTAACACCGGGGAGCTGTTTTTT. Drawing the rest from reference TRBV7-2 and TRBJ2-2, the complete variable domain is GAGVSQSPSNKVTEKGKDVELRCDPISGHTALYWYRQSLGQGLEFLIYFQGNSAPDKSGLPSDRFSAERTGGSVSTLTIQRTQQEDSAVYLCASSLVGHIAGGNTGELFFGEGSRLTVL.

CDR3 DNA: TGCGCCAGCAGTGGCCTAGGAGTGTACAATGAGCAGTTCTTC. It translates to CASSGLGVYNEQFF. V usage is TRBV5-1 and J usage is TRBJ2-1; D uncertain. The CDR3 length is 14 residues. The germline V gene encodes CDR1 SGHRS and CDR2 YFSETQ. The V end was cut by 5 bases, the J end by 4 bases, with 13 bases between.

The chain couples TRBV7-5 to TRBJ1-2; TRBD1 is taken as the D call from the table, unchecked against the DNA. TRBV7-5 is a listed pseudogene. The CDR3 is 16 residues long. In nucleotides, the CDR3 is TGTGTCAGAAGCTCCGGACAGGGGCCTTTCTCTTATGGCTACACCTTC. Translated, it gives CVRSSGQGPFSYGYTF.

The CDR3 loop is CASSLRDGGVYGYTF. DNA of the CDR3: TGCGCCAGCAGCTTAAGAGACGGGGGGGTTTATGGCTACACCTTC. This chain connects TRBV5-1 to TRBJ1-2, with a possible D match to TRBD1 (5 bases). Looked up from germline, CDR1 is SGHRS and CDR2 is YFSETQ. CDR3 length: 15 amino acids. Trimming cost V 2 bases and J 5 bases, with 16 bases left between them.

DNA of the CDR3: TGCGCCAGCAGTGGTCGTCCTAGCGGGGGGCAAACCGGGGAGCTGTTTTTT. This gives the protein CASSGRPSGGQTGELFF. This rearrangement joins TRBV10-2 to TRBJ2-2, with 11 positions matching TRBD2. The ends lost 4 bases at V and 5 bases at J; junction bases unmatched: 9. In germline, CDR1 is WSHSY, CDR2 SAAADI. The CDR3 runs 17 residues.

The chain is built from TRBV7-9 and TRBJ2-6; D remains ambiguous. CDR1 and CDR2 from the germline V gene are SEHNR and FQNEAQ (reference sequence). The length of the CDR3 is 13 residues. V was pared by 3 bases and J by 4 bases, with 4 bases between. DNA of the CDR3: TGTGCCAGCAGCTTTCAGGGGGCCAACGTCCTGACTTTC. Translating gives CASSFQGANVLTF.

The rearrangement links TRBV5-5 to TRBJ2-2, with D possibly being TRBD1 (6 bases). The ends were cut back, 1 base at V and 1 base at J, with 8 bases in the middle. The CDR3 length is 15 residues. Germline CDR1 and CDR2: SGHKS and YYEKEE (reference sequence). CDR3 sequence: CASSLTGQNTGELFF. CDR3 nucleotides: TGTGCCAGCAGCTTGACGGGACAGAACACCGGGGAGCTGTTTTTT.

The chain combines TRBV12-5 with TRBJ2-7, with D possibly matching TRBD1 (6 bases). V was clipped by 2 bases and J by 3 bases, with 17 bases between them. This CDR3 region has 16 residues. Per the germline V gene, CDR1 is LGHNT and CDR2 is FRNRAP. CDR3 sequence reads: CASGLPLRTEYYEQYF. CDR3 nucleotides: TGTGCTAGTGGTTTGCCCCTCAGGACAGAGTACTACGAGCAGTACTTC.

This sequence joins TRBV5-1 and TRBJ1-2; D gene uncertain. Deletions cut 0 bases from V and 0 bases from J, with 9 bases between. Germline loops: CDR1 SGHRS, CDR2 YFSETQ. The CDR3 sequence is 15 residues long. CDR3 region: CASSLALPANYGYTF. In DNA form, the CDR3 reads TGCGCCAGCAGCTTGGCCTTACCGGCTAACTATGGCTACACCTTC.

Only one count was recorded for this clone. The chain combines TRBV29-1 with TRBJ1-1; D is unresolved. The CDR3 has 13 residues. Trimming pared 7 bases from V and 1 base from J, leaving 13 bases between. Germline V CDR1 and CDR2: SQVTM, ANQGSEA. CDR3 nucleotide sequence: TGCAGCGCGCTTAGTGATACGAACACTGAAGCTTTCTTT. This sequence encodes CSALSDTNTEAFF. Full variable domain (remainder filled in from reference TRBV29-1 and TRBJ1-1): SAVISQKPSRDICQRGTSLTIQCQVDSQVTMMFWYRQQPGQSLTLIATANQGSEATYESGFVIDKFPISRPNLTFSTLTVSNMSPEDSSIYLCSALSDTNTEAFFGQGTRLTVV.

The V call is TRBV15, the J call TRBJ2-7; D may be TRBD1 (6 bases). Germline-derived CDR1 and CDR2 are LNHNV and YYDKDF (reference sequence). Trimming cost V 0 bases and J 6 bases, with 15 bases left between them. The CDR3 runs to 15 residues. The CDR3 here is CATSRDSQGPGEQYF. The CDR3 bases are TGTGCCACCAGCAGAGATTCTCAGGGGCCGGGCGAGCAGTACTTC.

This clone was recorded only once. V is TRBV19 and J is TRBJ2-4, with D perhaps being TRBD1 or TRBD2 (5 bases each). CDR1 LNHDA and CDR2 SQIVND come from the germline V gene (reference sequence). V was shortened by 10 bases and J by 6 bases, with 19 bases between the two germline ends. The CDR3 contains 14 residues. The CDR3: CATRDPRARNIQYF. CDR3 DNA: TGTGCCACCCGGGACCCAAGGGCCCGAAACATTCAGTACTTC. Combining the CDR3 with reference TRBV19 and TRBJ2-4 gives the whole variable domain DGGITQSPKYLFRKEGQNVTLSCEQNLNHDAMYWYRQDPGQGLRLIYYSQIVNDFQKGDIAEGYSVSREKKESFPLTVTSAQKNPTAFYLCATRDPRARNIQYFGAGTRLSVL.

This clone was seen just once. CDR3 residues: CASSRDREGGYTF. CDR3 nucleotide sequence: TGTGCCAGCAGTCGGGACAGGGAGGGTGGCTACACCTTC. The chain joins TRBV6-1 to TRBJ1-2, with 9 bases lining up with TRBD1. Germline V gives CDR1 MNHNS, CDR2 SASEGT. CDR3 length: 13 amino acids. The ends lost 5 bases at V and 7 bases at J; junction bases unmatched: 5.

The chain carries TRBV6-6 and TRBJ1-6; no clear D. Trimming removed 11 bases at V and 5 bases at J, with 13 bases between. Germline V lookup: CDR1 MNHNY, CDR2 SVGAGI (reference sequence). CDR3 size: 13 residues. The CDR3 DNA reads as TGTGCCGCCCGGATTGCAAATAATTCACCCCTCCACTTT. It encodes CAARIANNSPLHF.

This rearrangement joins TRBV6-6 to TRBJ1-1; 7 positions match TRBD1. The CDR3 spans 15 residues. Per germline, CDR1 MNHNY and CDR2 SVGAGI (reference sequence). The trim removed 4 bases at V and 2 bases at J, leaving 7 bases unmatched. The CDR3 bases are TGTGCCAGCAGTTCCAAGGGACAGTTAAACACTGAAGCTTTCTTT. Residues: CASSSKGQLNTEAFF.

This chain links TRBV15 with TRBJ1-5; D unclear. The CDR3 is 15 residues long. The germline V gene encodes CDR1 LNHNV and CDR2 YYDKDF (reference sequence). V was pared by 0 bases and J by 9 bases, with 15 bases between. The CDR3 coding sequence is TGTGCCACCAGCAGAGATGGCGGGCTCACCTTGCCCCAGCATTTT. It codes for CATSRDGGLTLPQHF.

The J gene is TRBJ1-6, the V gene TRBV6-1; 8 nucleotides match TRBD1. The trim removed 3 bases at V and 5 bases at J, leaving 3 bases unmatched. Germline lookup yields CDR1 MNHNS and CDR2 SASEGT. The CDR3 has 15 amino acids. CDR3 sequence: CASSEQGANNSPLHF. The CDR3 bases are TGTGCCAGCAGTGAGCAGGGGGCCAATAATTCACCCCTCCACTTT.

The chain recombines TRBV7-9 with TRBJ2-1, with D perhaps TRBD1 (6 bases). Trimming took off 0 bases at V and 3 bases at J, with 15 bases between the two ends. The CDR3 consists of 17 residues. In germline, CDR1 is SEHNR, CDR2 FQNEAQ (reference sequence). In DNA, the CDR3 is TGTGCCAGCAGCTTAGCGAATTCGGGGACATTCTACAATGAGCAGTTCTTC. Translation gives CASSLANSGTFYNEQFF.